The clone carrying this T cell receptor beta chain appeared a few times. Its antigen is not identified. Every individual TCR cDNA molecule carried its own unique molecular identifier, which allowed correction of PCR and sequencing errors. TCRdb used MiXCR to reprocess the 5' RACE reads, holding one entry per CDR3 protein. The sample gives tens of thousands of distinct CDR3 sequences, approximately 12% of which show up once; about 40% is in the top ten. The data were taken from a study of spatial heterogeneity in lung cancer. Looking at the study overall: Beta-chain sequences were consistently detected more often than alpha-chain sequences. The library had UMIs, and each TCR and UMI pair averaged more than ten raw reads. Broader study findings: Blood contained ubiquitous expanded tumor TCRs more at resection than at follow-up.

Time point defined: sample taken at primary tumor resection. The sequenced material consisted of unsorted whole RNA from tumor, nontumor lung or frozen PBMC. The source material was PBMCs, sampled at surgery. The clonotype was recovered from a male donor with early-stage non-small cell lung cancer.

Here the CDR3 DNA reads TGCAGCGTTGGATGGGGGCGGGACACTGAAGCTTTCTTT. Residues: CSVGWGRDTEAFF. The chain has TRBV29-1 and TRBJ1-1, with D maybe TRBD1 (6 bases). The V gene lost 4 bases and the J gene lost 3 bases, with 12 bases spanning the gap. CDR1 and CDR2 (germline): SQVTM, ANQGSEA. The CDR3 is 13 amino acids. The entire variable domain, with the rest obtained from reference TRBV29-1 and TRBJ1-1, is as follows: SAVISQKPSRDICQRGTSLTIQCQVDSQVTMMFWYRQQPGQSLTLIATANQGSEATYESGFVIDKFPISRPNLTFSTLTVSNMSPEDSSIYLCSVGWGRDTEAFFGQGTRLTVV.